This T cell receptor beta chain was sequenced in a study of PD-L1 blockade in urothelial cancer. Study context: Blood analyses occurred 3 weeks (second dose) and 6 weeks post treatment start. Researchers found blood samples held a median of roughly 140,000 T cells.

Spiking of synthetic TCR analog templates was performed in each PCR. Generated by immunoSEQ multiplex PCR, the TCRdb table keeps only in-frame clones and is missing some. The sample lists under 55,000 clones, approximately 80% occurring once. This clone was seen just once. Germline loops: CDR1 SGHNT, CDR2 YYREEE (reference sequence). The CDR3 extends over 17 amino acids. The junction had 20 bases not matched to a gene; V was cut back by 4 bases and J by 10 bases. All patients handed over anywhere from 1 to 8 samples, pretreatment and on-treatment. The chain links TRBV5-4 to TRBJ2-1; 7 positions match TRBD2. This clonotype was obtained from a man aged 40-49 years with urothelial cancer. The sequenced sample was PBMCs, obtained around atezolizumab (anti-PD-L1) treatment. CDR3 in DNA: TGTGCCAGCAGCGGGGGGGTAGCGGCACGTTCTGACCCCGAGCAGTTCTTC. Translating gives CASSGGVAARSDPEQFF.